This T cell receptor (beta chain) was sequenced in a study of blood T cell repertoires in COVID-19. In the study overall: T cells, B-cell-depleted T cells, or PBMCs supplied cDNA or gDNA.

In the original analysis: Scientists estimated how many nucleated cells there were by amplifying reference gene primers. The repertoire was sequenced with immunoSEQ multiplex PCR; TCRdb's copy has only in-frame clones and lacks some. D and trimming come from the DNA, and the V and J calls and clone size come from that table. The sample lists 200,000 to 250,000 clones, over 75% seen once, with 5% to 6.5% in the top ten. Germline assignment: CDR1 MNHEY and CDR2 SVGAGI. Trimming removed 6 bases at V and 5 bases at J, with 13 bases between. The CDR3 totals 13 residues. The sequencing sample was made of peripheral blood. The source is an elderly man with acute or convalescent COVID-19. The V call is TRBV6-5, the J call TRBJ1-2, with a possible D match to TRBD1 (6 bases). The CDR3 spells CASSFGQPYGYTF. The CDR3 region has the DNA TGTGCCAGCAGCTTTGGACAGCCTTATGGCTACACCTTC.